A single sample is the source of the 10 T cell receptor beta chains below, sequenced in a study of cytomegalovirus exposure and HLA in healthy donors. Vbeta (60) and Jbeta (13) primers were used in the PCR. Libraries were prepared by immunoSEQ multiplex PCR; TCRdb keeps only in-frame clonotypes and omits some of them. The repertoire has 90,000 to 150,000 clones, roughly four fifths of them found once; the top ten carry more than 1.4%. The sample was PBMCs. Source of these receptors: a woman younger than 30 in good health and CMV-seronegative.

The rearrangement joins TRBV5-1 to TRBJ1-1, with D perhaps TRBD1 (6 bases). The V gene's germline CDR1 is SGHRS and CDR2 YFSETQ. V dropped 2 bases and J dropped 1 base, with 9 bases sitting between them. The CDR3 has 14 amino acids. CDR3 loop: CASSLKQGNTEAFF. For the CDR3, the DNA is TGCGCCAGCAGCTTAAAACAGGGGAACACTGAAGCTTTCTTT. The whole variable domain, remainder taken from reference TRBV5-1 and TRBJ1-1, is KAGVTQTPRYLIKTRGQQVTLSCSPISGHRSVSWYQQTPGQGLQFLFEYFSETQRNKGNFPGRFSGRQFSNSRSEMNVSTLELGDSALYLCASSLKQGNTEAFFGQGTRLTVV.

V usage is TRBV18 and J usage is TRBJ2-7; TRBD1 might be the D (5 bases). The CDR3 runs 14 residues. Germline lookup yields CDR1 KGHSH and CDR2 LQKENI. V lost 3 bases, J lost 3 bases, and 12 bases lay in between. The CDR3 sequence: CASSPPQGYYEQYF. The CDR3 nucleotides read TGTGCCAGCTCACCCCCCCAGGGTTACTACGAGCAGTACTTC.

The chain links TRBV2 to TRBJ1-1; the match to TRBD1 covers 7 bases. This CDR3 region has 15 residues. J gave up 1 base and V 4 bases, and 6 bases lay outside the gene matches. CDR1 SNHLY and CDR2 FYNNEI come from the germline V gene. The CDR3 region has the DNA TGTGCCAGCAGTGGTCGAGGGGGCGGGAACACTGAAGCTTTCTTT. Residues: CASSGRGGGNTEAFF. The whole variable domain, remainder taken from reference TRBV2 and TRBJ1-1, is EPEVTQTPSHQVTQMGQEVILRCVPISNHLYFYWYRQILGQKVEFLVSFYNNEISEKSEIFDDQFSVERPDGSNFTLKIRSTKLEDSAMYFCASSGRGGGNTEAFFGQGTRLTVV.

As for this clone: A read error may produce the germline difference seen at one junction end. The V and J genes are TRBV7-7 and TRBJ2-3, with 11 bases lining up with TRBD2. The CDR3 extends over 15 amino acids. Germline V gives CDR1 SSHAT, CDR2 FNYEAQ (reference sequence). CDR3 DNA sequence: TGTGCTAGCAGCTGGGGACTAGCGGACACAGATACGCAGTATTTT. Encoded protein: CASSWGLADTDTQYF. Drawing the rest from reference TRBV7-7 and TRBJ2-3, the complete variable domain is GAGVSQSPRYKVTKRGQDVTLRCDPISSHATLYWYQQALGQGPEFLTYFNYEAQPDKSGLPSDRFSAERPEGSISTLTIQRTEQRDSAMYRCASSWGLADTDTQYFGPGTRLTVL.

The chain recombines TRBV18 with TRBJ1-3; TRBD1 agrees at 10 bases. The CDR3 spans 17 residues. V shed 1 base, J shed 4 bases, and the junction held 7 bases outside the gene matches. The germline V gene encodes CDR1 KGHSH and CDR2 LQKENI. CDR3 region: CASSPQGTGVTGNTIYF. CDR3 bases: TGTGCCAGCTCACCACAAGGGACAGGGGTCACCGGAAACACCATATATTTT.

The chain combines TRBV7-8 with TRBJ1-2, with 9 bases that match TRBD1. With V trimmed by 1 base and J by 7 bases, 13 bases remained unmatched. The CDR3 sequence is 17 residues long. Germline V gene lookup returns CDR1 SGHVS and CDR2 FQNEAQ. The CDR3 region has the DNA TGTGCCAGCAGCTTAGAGAGGTTGGGACAGGGTGAGCGTGGCTACACCTTC. It translates to CASSLERLGQGERGYTF.

The chain couples TRBV5-4 to TRBJ1-4; 8 bases line up with TRBD1. The CDR3 covers 16 residues. J lost 8 bases, V lost 0 bases, and 9 bases had no gene match. Germline V lookup: CDR1 SGHNT, CDR2 YYREEE (reference sequence). The CDR3 here is CASSLGVQGAGEKLFF. CDR3 coding DNA: TGTGCCAGCAGCTTGGGGGTCCAGGGGGCAGGAGAAAAACTGTTTTTT.

This rearrangement joins TRBV7-2 to TRBJ2-6; D unresolved. Trimming left V 6 bases short and J 0 bases short, with 3 bases between. The CDR3 is made up of 13 amino acids. Per the germline V gene, CDR1 is SGHTA and CDR2 is FQGNSA. CDR3 sequence: CASSYSGANVLTF. The CDR3 DNA reads as TGTGCCAGCAGTTACTCTGGGGCCAACGTCCTGACTTTC.

This chain joins TRBV6-1 and TRBJ2-2; possible D gene TRBD1, 6 bases. The CDR3 is 16 amino acids. Germline loops: CDR1 MNHNS, CDR2 SASEGT. With 1 base removed from V and 9 bases from J, the gap between germline ends came to 18 bases. CDR3 sequence: CASSEGPDSLGRELFF. CDR3 DNA sequence: TGTGCCAGCAGTGAAGGCCCGGACAGCCTAGGACGGGAGCTGTTTTTT.

This rearrangement joins TRBV7-2 to TRBJ2-1; weak D call: TRBD1 (5 bases). The V gene lost 2 bases and the J gene lost 5 bases, with 10 bases spanning the gap. CDR1 is SGHTA, CDR2 FQGNSA, per germline. The CDR3 consists of 14 residues. The CDR3 here is CASSLIRGDNEQFF. CDR3 DNA: TGTGCCAGCAGCTTAATTAGGGGCGACAATGAGCAGTTCTTC.